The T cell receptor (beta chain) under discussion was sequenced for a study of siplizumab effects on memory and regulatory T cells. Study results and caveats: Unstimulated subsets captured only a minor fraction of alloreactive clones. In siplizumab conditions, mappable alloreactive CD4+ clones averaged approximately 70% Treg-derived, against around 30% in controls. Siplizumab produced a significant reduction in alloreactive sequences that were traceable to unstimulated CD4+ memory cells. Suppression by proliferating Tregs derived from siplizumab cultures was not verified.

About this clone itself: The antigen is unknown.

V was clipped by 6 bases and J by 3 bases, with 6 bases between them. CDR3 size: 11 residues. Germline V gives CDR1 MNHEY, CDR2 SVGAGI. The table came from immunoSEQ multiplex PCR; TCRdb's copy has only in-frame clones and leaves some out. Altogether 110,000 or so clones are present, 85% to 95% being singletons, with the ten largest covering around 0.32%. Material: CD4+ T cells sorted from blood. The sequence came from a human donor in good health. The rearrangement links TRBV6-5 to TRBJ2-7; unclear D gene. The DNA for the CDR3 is TGTGCCAGCAGCCGAAGCTACGAGCAGTACTTC. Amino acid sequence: CASSRSYEQYF.